This T cell receptor (beta chain) was captured in a study of cytomegalovirus exposure and HLA in healthy donors. Study-wide points: Both high specificity and high sensitivity reportedly marked the classifier's diagnosis of cytomegalovirus status.

The PCR ran on 60 Vbeta and 13 Jbeta primers. Using immunoSEQ multiplex PCR, the repertoire was profiled, and TCRdb retains in-frame clones only, with some absent. The sample holds tens of thousands of clones. Healthy bone marrow donors made up the cohort. Turning to this clone: The target antigen is unknown.

The germline V and J ends were trimmed by 4 bases and 0 bases, with 13 bases remaining between them. Germline V gene lookup returns CDR1 GTSNPN and CDR2 SVGIG (reference sequence). This CDR3 has 15 residues. This clonotype was sampled from a man between 35 and 55 years old in good health and CMV-seronegative. The specimen sequenced was PBMCs. This rearrangement joins TRBV30 to TRBJ1-3; TRBD1 is a possible D gene (6 bases). The CDR3 loop is CAWKMTGNSGNTIYF. For the CDR3, the DNA is TGTGCCTGGAAGATGACAGGAAACTCTGGAAACACCATATATTTT.